These 25 T cell receptor beta chains came from one sample sequenced in a study of OX40 agonist ivuxolimab in advanced cancers. Assay used: immunoSEQ multiplex PCR; TCRdb lists only in-frame clones, some missing. The sample yields fewer than 90,000 clones, roughly 84% seen once. The source was CD4+ or CD8+ T cells sorted from blood, collected in a trial of the OX40 agonist ivuxolimab. The receptors shown here come from an adult with an advanced solid tumor such as melanoma, head and neck, liver or kidney cancer.

V usage is TRBV5-6 and J usage is TRBJ1-1, with 11 bases that match TRBD1. This CDR3 is 15 amino acids long. The germline CDR1 and CDR2 sequences are SGHDT and YYEEEE. The V gene end was trimmed by 4 bases and the J gene end by 5 bases; junction bases not matched to a gene: 7. CDR3 coding DNA: TGTGCCAGCAGCAGGCCGGACAGGGGGCAAACTGAAGCTTTCTTT. Amino acids: CASSRPDRGQTEAFF.

The genes are TRBV27 and TRBJ1-1; D remains ambiguous. From germline, CDR1 is MNHEY and CDR2 SMNVEV (reference sequence). V was pared by 3 bases and J by 9 bases, with 14 bases between. This CDR3 spans 13 amino acids. The CDR3 loop reads CASSFLGRSQAFF. CDR3 nucleotides: TGTGCCAGCAGTTTCCTCGGACGGTCGCAAGCTTTCTTT.

The chain has TRBV5-1 and TRBJ1-5; D is unclear. V lost 0 bases to trimming and J lost 0 bases, with 7 bases between them. The CDR3 runs to 15 residues. The germline CDR1 and CDR2 sequences are SGHRS and YFSETQ. The CDR3 DNA sequence: TGCGCCAGCAGCTTGGGGGGATATAGCAATCAGCCCCAGCATTTT. Residues: CASSLGGYSNQPQHF.

This chain links TRBV6-5 with TRBJ1-3; no clear D. CDR3 length: 13 amino acids. V was clipped by 2 bases and J by 4 bases, with 6 bases between them. The germline CDR1 and CDR2 sequences are MNHEY and SVGAGI. CDR3 sequence: CASSYDTGNTIYF. In DNA, the CDR3 is TGTGCCAGCAGTTACGACACAGGAAACACCATATATTTT.

The chain employs TRBV5-6 and TRBJ1-5; D is uncertain. Germline V gene data show CDR1 as SGHDT and CDR2 as YYEEEE. The length of the CDR3 is 14 residues. Trimming took 0 bases from V and 5 from J, leaving 9 bases between them. Here the CDR3 reads CASSLAWGDQPQHF. DNA of the CDR3: TGTGCCAGCAGCTTGGCGTGGGGTGATCAGCCCCAGCATTTT.

CDR3 protein: CASSLEVDGNYGYTF. The CDR3 DNA sequence: TGCGCCAGCAGCTTGGAGGTGGACGGGAACTATGGCTACACCTTC. The V call is TRBV5-1, the J call TRBJ1-2; D remains unclear. Trimming took 0 bases from V and 2 from J, leaving 11 bases between them. Germline CDR1 and CDR2: SGHRS and YFSETQ. The CDR3 totals 15 residues.

The chain combines TRBV5-5 with TRBJ1-2; D possibly corresponds to TRBD1 (5 bases). The germline V gene has CDR1 SGHKS and CDR2 YYEKEE (reference sequence). Trimming removed 2 bases from V and 1 base from J, with 15 bases in between. This CDR3 has 16 residues. The CDR3 here is CASSLTAGLGNYGYTF. In DNA, the CDR3 is TGTGCCAGCAGCTTAACCGCGGGGCTTGGTAACTATGGCTACACCTTC.

The chain links TRBV6-5 to TRBJ2-7; 9 bases map to TRBD1. J was trimmed by 6 bases and V by 6 bases; bases with no gene match: 6. The CDR3 is 13 residues long. Germline V gene lookup returns CDR1 MNHEY and CDR2 SVGAGI. CDR3 in amino acids: CASRGQGLGEQYF. The CDR3 bases are TGTGCCAGCAGGGGACAGGGCTTAGGCGAGCAGTACTTC.

This clone was seen only once. Other DNA sequences within the sample encode an identical CDR3. This chain joins TRBV6-5 and TRBJ1-3; 8 nucleotides match TRBD1. The germline gives CDR1 MNHEY, CDR2 SVGAGI. The junction had 2 bases not matched to a gene; V was cut back by 0 bases and J by 4 bases. CDR3 size: 15 residues. CDR3 nucleotide sequence: TGTGCCAGCAGTTACTCGACAGGGGTGGGAAACACCATATATTTT. Translation gives CASSYSTGVGNTIYF.

The V gene is TRBV5-6, the J gene TRBJ2-1, with D perhaps TRBD2 (6 bases). V lost 2 bases and J 11 bases, leaving 14 bases between the germline ends. The CDR3 extends over 13 amino acids. Per germline, CDR1 SGHDT and CDR2 YYEEEE. CDR3 region: CASSFESGEKQFF. In DNA, the CDR3 is TGTGCCAGCAGCTTCGAGTCGGGGGAGAAGCAGTTCTTC. Drawing the rest from reference TRBV5-6 and TRBJ2-1, the complete variable domain is DAGVTQSPTHLIKTRGQQVTLRCSPKSGHDTVSWYQQALGQGPQFIFQYYEEEERQRGNFPDRFSGHQFPNYSSELNVNALLLGDSALYLCASSFESGEKQFFGPGTRLTVL.

The V call is TRBV27, the J call TRBJ1-1; 10 bases match TRBD1. The V and J ends lost 4 bases and 8 bases, in that order; junction bases with no gene match: 10. The germline gives CDR1 MNHEY, CDR2 SMNVEV (reference sequence). The CDR3 consists of 15 residues. The DNA for the CDR3 is TGTGCCAGCAGTTACTACCGGGACAGGGGAATGGAAGCTTTCTTT. Amino acids: CASSYYRDRGMEAFF.

V and J are TRBV14 and TRBJ2-7; D is undetermined. The CDR3 spans 13 residues. V dropped 0 bases and J dropped 2 bases, with 5 bases sitting between them. The V gene's germline CDR1 is SGHDN and CDR2 FVKESK. CDR3 in DNA: TGTGCCAGCAGCCAAGATCTAACCTACGAGCAGTACTTC. This translates into CASSQDLTYEQYF.

The J gene is TRBJ1-3, the V gene TRBV5-1; TRBD1 aligns across 8 bases. V shed 0 bases and J 5 bases; nucleotides not matched to a gene: 7. CDR1 is SGHRS and CDR2 is YFSETQ in the germline V gene. This CDR3 has 16 amino acids. CDR3 in DNA: TGCGCCAGCAGCTTGGAGGGACAGGACTTGAGAAACACCATATATTTT. It yields the protein CASSLEGQDLRNTIYF.

The chain carries TRBV5-1 and TRBJ2-7; 8 bases are shared with TRBD2. Germline V gene lookup returns CDR1 SGHRS and CDR2 YFSETQ. V dropped 6 bases and J dropped 3; count of bases not matched to a gene: 8. The CDR3 length is 14 residues. The CDR3 bases are TGCGCCAGCACCCAAACAGGGACTAGCTACGAGCAGTACTTC. Translated, it gives CASTQTGTSYEQYF.

This clone was detected only once. The chain is built from TRBV6-5 and TRBJ1-1; TRBD1 aligns across 7 bases. CDR3 length: 14 amino acids. With V trimmed by 2 bases and J by 2 bases, 2 bases remained unmatched. Germline V gene lookup returns CDR1 MNHEY and CDR2 SVGAGI. The CDR3 here is CASSYKGANTEAFF. CDR3 nucleotide sequence: TGTGCCAGCAGTTACAAGGGGGCTAACACTGAAGCTTTCTTT.

V gene TRBV2 combines with J gene TRBJ2-1, with 11 bases that match TRBD2. The length of the CDR3 is 14 residues. Trimming removed 6 bases from V and 5 bases from J; junction bases left unmatched: 3. Germline V gene lookup returns CDR1 SNHLY and CDR2 FYNNEI. The CDR3 DNA reads TGTGCCAGCAGGACTAGCGGGGTAAACAATGAGCAGTTCTTC. Translating it yields CASRTSGVNNEQFF.

This chain connects TRBV7-9 to TRBJ2-7; D may be TRBD1 or TRBD2 (5 bases each). The CDR3 totals 15 residues. V lost 5 bases to trimming and J lost 2 bases, with 16 bases between them. CDR1 and CDR2 (germline): SEHNR, FQNEAQ (reference sequence). The CDR3 region has the DNA TGTGCCAGCAGCCCGTCAAGGACGGGACCCTACGAGCAGTACTTC. Protein sequence: CASSPSRTGPYEQYF.

V gene TRBV18 combines with J gene TRBJ1-2; possible D gene TRBD1, 5 bases. Germline V gene data show CDR1 as KGHSH and CDR2 as LQKENI. The CDR3 is 16 residues long. Trimming stripped 5 bases from V and 6 bases from J, with 22 bases between. The CDR3 is CASSTSGTSSPNGYTF. CDR3 DNA sequence: TGTGCCAGCTCAACGTCCGGGACCTCCTCTCCGAATGGCTACACCTTC. Full variable domain (missing parts from reference TRBV18 and TRBJ1-2): NAGVMQNPRHLVRRRGQEARLRCSPMKGHSHVYWYRQLPEEGLKFMVYLQKENIIDESGMPKERFSAEFPKEGPSILRIQQVVRGDSAAYFCASSTSGTSSPNGYTFGSGTRLTVV.

Only one count was recorded for this clone. The chain carries TRBV11-1 and TRBJ2-3, with a possible D match to TRBD2 (5 bases). CDR3 length: 16 residues. Looked up from germline, CDR1 is SGHAT and CDR2 is FQDESV (reference sequence). V was clipped by 1 base and J by 0 bases, with 11 bases between them. The CDR3 loop is CASSLEPPGSTDTQYF. The CDR3 coding sequence is TGTGCCAGCAGCTTAGAGCCTCCGGGGAGCACAGATACGCAGTATTTT.

The V gene is TRBV5-8, the J gene TRBJ1-3; possibly TRBD1 for D (5 bases). This CDR3 spans 14 amino acids. Trimming pared 2 bases from V and 0 bases from J, leaving 6 bases between. The V gene's germline CDR1 is SGHTS and CDR2 YDEGEE. CDR3 DNA sequence: TGTGCCAGCAGCTTCGGGGGCTCTGGAAACACCATATATTTT. This codes for CASSFGGSGNTIYF.

This clone is a singleton in its sample. The V and J genes are TRBV4-2 and TRBJ2-3; the match to TRBD2 covers 7 bases. J gave up 0 bases and V 0 bases, and 15 bases lay outside the gene matches. Germline assignment: CDR1 LGHNA and CDR2 YNFKEQ. The CDR3 spans 20 residues. Written as DNA, the CDR3 is TGTGCCAGCAGCCAAGACGGGGGGACTCGACGCCCCACTAGCACAGATACGCAGTATTTT. Protein: CASSQDGGTRRPTSTDTQYF.

DNA for the CDR3: TGTGCCAGCAGTTCCCGGACAATGGGGGGCTACGAGCAGTACTTC. It translates to CASSSRTMGGYEQYF. This chain connects TRBV27 to TRBJ2-7; possible D gene TRBD2, 6 bases. Trimming removed 4 bases at V and 3 bases at J, with 16 bases between. From germline, CDR1 is MNHEY and CDR2 SMNVEV (reference sequence). This CDR3 comprises 15 residues.

This sequence joins TRBV19 and TRBJ1-3, with a possible D match to TRBD1 (5 bases). Trimming removed 7 bases at V and 0 bases at J, with 16 bases between. Germline assignment: CDR1 LNHDA and CDR2 SQIVND (reference sequence). The CDR3 runs 16 residues. The CDR3 loop is CASNLDRVSSGNTIYF. CDR3 in DNA: TGTGCCAGTAACCTCGACAGAGTCAGCTCTGGAAACACCATATATTTT.

The V call is TRBV5-1, the J call TRBJ2-1, with D tentatively TRBD1 (6 bases). The germline CDR1 and CDR2 sequences are SGHRS and YFSETQ. This CDR3 is 15 amino acids long. The V and J ends lost 2 bases and 6 bases respectively, with 15 bases between them. The CDR3, as DNA: TGCGCCAGCAGCTTTACCGGGACAAGGTCCAATGAGCAGTTCTTC. Its protein is CASSFTGTRSNEQFF.

CDR3 sequence (DNA): TGCGCCAGCAGCCCCATGACTAGCGGCACAGATACGCAGTATTTT. Its translation is CASSPMTSGTDTQYF. This sequence joins TRBV5-1 and TRBJ2-3; the match to TRBD2 covers 8 bases. The germline CDR1 and CDR2 sequences are SGHRS and YFSETQ. V lost 4 bases, J lost 1 base, and 5 bases stayed unmatched. This CDR3 region has 15 residues.